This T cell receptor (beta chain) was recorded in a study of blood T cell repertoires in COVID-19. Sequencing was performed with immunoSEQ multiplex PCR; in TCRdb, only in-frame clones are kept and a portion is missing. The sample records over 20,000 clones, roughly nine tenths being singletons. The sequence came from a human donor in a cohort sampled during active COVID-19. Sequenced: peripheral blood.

CDR3 in DNA: TGCGCCAGCAGTGACGAGGGGGCCGGGGAGCTGTTTTTT. Translation gives CASSDEGAGELFF. The rearrangement joins TRBV10-1 to TRBJ2-2; possible D gene TRBD1, 6 bases. The V end lost 3 bases, the J end lost 6 bases, and 8 bases lay between the germline ends. The CDR3 extends over 13 amino acids. Per the germline V gene, CDR1 is WNHNN and CDR2 is SYGVQD (reference sequence).